This T cell receptor beta chain was documented in a study of T cells in Graves' hyperthyroidism and ophthalmopathy. The source material, RNA transcripts, was used to amplify TCR beta CDR3 regions. In the first-round RT-PCR of the TCR CDR3, the HTBI primer set was used. TCRdb called the multiplex PCR reads again in MiXCR, with one record for every CDR3 protein. The table includes fewer than 900,000 distinct CDR3 sequences, around 20% detected once. Hyperthyroidism, newly diagnosed and lasting under 2 months, affected patients aged 18 to 65. Lactation, pregnancy, other autoimmune disease or uncontrolled infection led to exclusion of patients. This clonotype was seen only a few times. There are 18 residues in the CDR3. The V end was cut by 0 bases, the J end by 0 bases, with 16 bases between. The germline V gene encodes CDR1 SGDLS and CDR2 YYNGEE.

The sequencing sample was made of blood. This chain joins TRBV9 and TRBJ2-1; D is unclear. The clonotype originates from a woman aged 50 to 65 with Graves' hyperthyroidism that later progressed to Graves' ophthalmopathy. DNA of the CDR3: TGTGCCAGCAGCGTAGAGGCCGACGCCACGAGCTCCTACAATGAGCAGTTCTTC. This sequence encodes CASSVEADATSSYNEQFF.